This T cell receptor beta chain was profiled in a study of blood T cell repertoires in COVID-19. Across the study: Sites across the United States, Italy and Spain contributed samples from acute and convalescent COVID-19. The cDNA or gDNA used as material had been derived from T cells, B-cell-depleted T cells, or PBMCs.

V was shortened by 4 bases and J by 3 bases, with 16 bases between the two germline ends. Germline CDR1 is MDHEN and CDR2 is SYDVKM. The CDR3 covers 16 residues. This clone has just one count. Methods used by the authors: Quantification of nucleated cells was approximated via reference gene primer amplification. Generated by immunoSEQ multiplex PCR, the TCRdb table keeps only in-frame clones and is missing some. Clonal size and the V and J genes are those of that table, whereas D and trimming came from the DNA. The sample yields about 180,000 clones, around 85% seen once. Sequenced input: peripheral blood. The TCR was taken from a man in his sixties or seventies with active or convalescent COVID-19. This chain links TRBV28 with TRBJ1-5, with D unresolved. CDR3 in amino acids: CASSSPPDTLNQPQHF. The CDR3 DNA follows: TGTGCCAGCAGTTCCCCGCCAGACACTCTCAATCAGCCCCAGCATTTT.